This T cell receptor (beta chain) derives from a study of Ad26.COV2.S vaccination and SARS-CoV-2 variants. The method was immunoSEQ multiplex PCR; TCRdb's version includes in-frame clones alone and lacks a portion of them. The sample consists of under 250,000 clones, around 88% of them appearing once. CDR3 length equals 16 residues. J gave up 2 bases and V 6 bases, and 9 bases lay outside the gene matches. The germline gives CDR1 SGHVS, CDR2 FQNEAQ. Regarding treatment: around 19 received Ad26.COV2.S at low or high dose, single or two shots; roughly five received placebo; per-sample allocation not given. Sampling occurred on day 63 after the first vaccine or placebo injection.

This sample comprised peripheral blood, obtained in a trial of Ad26.COV2.S vaccine versus placebo. This receptor was obtained from a person aged 18-60 years who received the Ad26.COV2.S COVID-19 vaccine or a placebo. The genes are TRBV7-8 and TRBJ2-3, with TRBD2 identical over 9 bases. The CDR3 DNA sequence: TGTGCCAGCAGTGTTACTAGCGGGTCAACCACAGATACGCAGTATTTT. Residues: CASSVTSGSTTDTQYF. The variable domain in full, completed from reference TRBV7-8 and TRBJ2-3, reads GAGVSQSPRYKVAKRGQDVALRCDPISGHVSLFWYQQALGQGPEFLTYFQNEAQLDKSGLPSDRFFAERPEGSVSTLKIQRTQQEDSAVYLCASSVTSGSTTDTQYFGPGTRLTVL.